This T cell receptor (beta chain) was identified during a study of cytomegalovirus exposure and HLA in healthy donors. Study in general: A previous analysis identified approximately 110 million unique TCR beta sequences derived from roughly 190 million T cells. Regarding the study as a whole: TCR beta sequences reportedly predicted most subjects' HLA-A and HLA-B alleles accurately. The productive fraction for most TCR beta V segments was about 90% or about 30% in an earlier analysis. Several top significant clusters appeared, in a later analysis, to be linked to common viral pathogens.

Regarding this clone: Antigen: not known.

Germline assignment: CDR1 SQVTM and CDR2 ANQGSEA. The CDR3 is 15 amino acids. Trimming cost V 0 bases and J 5 bases, with 14 bases left between them. PCR used 60 Vbeta primers and 13 Jbeta primers. Clones were sequenced by immunoSEQ multiplex PCR, and TCRdb holds only the in-frame ones, with some missing. The sample lists approximately 200,000 clones; about 84% were seen once. This TCR was sampled from a human donor in good health. The specimen was PBMCs. The genes are TRBV29-1 and TRBJ2-1; D gene uncertain. DNA for the CDR3: TGCAGCGTTGAAGATTGGGCAGAGAGAGACAATGAGCAGTTCTTC. It codes for CSVEDWAERDNEQFF.